This T cell receptor beta chain emerged from a study of cytomegalovirus exposure and HLA in healthy donors. At the level of the study: An earlier analysis found some 100 million unique TCR beta sequences from roughly 170 million T cells. General study points: TCR sequences were mostly rare, though some public TCRs occurred in many donors. Several of the most significant clusters appeared linked to common viral pathogens, based on a later analysis.

V lost 6 bases and J lost 2, with 12 bases in between. Germline lookup yields CDR1 LNHDA and CDR2 SQIVND (reference sequence). This CDR3 is 14 amino acids long. Primers for the PCR totalled 60 Vbeta and 13 Jbeta. Sequencing used immunoSEQ multiplex PCR; TCRdb keeps in-frame clones, though not all of them. This sample has 100,000 or so clones, with roughly 79% found just once. Concerning this clone itself: Its antigen remains unknown.

The sample comprised PBMCs. The chain employs TRBV19 and TRBJ2-3, with D tentatively TRBD1 (6 bases). The sequence was collected from a middle-aged woman in good health and CMV-seronegative. CDR3 bases: TGTGCCAGTAGGAAACGGACAGTCACAGATACGCAGTATTTT. Translation: CASRKRTVTDTQYF.